The 25 T cell receptor beta chains in this list originate from one sample, sequenced in a study of blood T cells in healthy people across ages. A sample-barcoded 5' primer and a J-beta primer mix were used in a second PCR of about 7 to 12 cycles. TCRdb passed the 5' RACE reads through MiXCR, listing each CDR3 protein once. The sample records 550,000 to 650,000 distinct CDR3 sequences, about 30% being singletons. Sequenced material: blood. The source is a woman of 80 years or more in good health.

The rearrangement uses TRBV5-1 and TRBJ2-3; 8 bases are shared with TRBD2. The CDR3 sequence is 15 residues long. Trimming cost V 6 bases and J 6 bases; bases outside gene matches: 12. CDR1 and CDR2 from the germline V gene are SGHRS and YFSETQ. The CDR3 coding sequence is TGCGCCAGCAACACCGGGGCGGGGGGCCTGGATACGCAGTATTTT. Translated: CASNTGAGGLDTQYF.

The chain links TRBV12-5 to TRBJ1-1; possibly TRBD1 for D (6 bases). Deletions cut 0 bases from V and 5 bases from J, with 19 bases between. Looked up from germline, CDR1 is LGHNT and CDR2 is FRNRAP. CDR3 size: 17 residues. CDR3 sequence reads: CASGLVVDGGARTEAFF. For the CDR3, the DNA is TGTGCTAGTGGTTTGGTCGTGGACGGGGGGGCGCGTACTGAAGCTTTCTTT.

The chain has TRBV29-1 and TRBJ1-4, with a tentative D call TRBD1 (5 bases). Germline assignment: CDR1 SQVTM and CDR2 ANQGSEA. CDR3 size: 13 residues. V was trimmed by 6 bases and J by 8 bases, leaving 16 bases between them. The CDR3 DNA follows: TGCAGCGTCGTACGCCAGGCAGGGGAAAAACTGTTTTTT. Residues: CSVVRQAGEKLFF.

This chain links TRBV5-1 with TRBJ2-7; the D call may be TRBD1 or TRBD2 (5 bases each). The length of the CDR3 is 14 residues. Germline-derived CDR1 and CDR2 are SGHRS and YFSETQ. V shed 4 bases and J shed 0 bases, with 11 bases lying between them. The CDR3 region is CASSRDASSYEQYF. The CDR3 coding sequence is TGCGCCAGCAGCCGGGACGCCAGCTCCTACGAGCAGTACTTC.

This clonotype showed up many times. J is TRBJ2-3 and V is TRBV6-5; 7 nucleotides match TRBD2. The V gene's germline CDR1 is MNHEY and CDR2 SVGAGI. This CDR3 region has 15 residues. The trim removed 6 bases at V and 4 bases at J, leaving 10 bases unmatched. The CDR3 loop is CASSPWGGDADTQYF. The DNA of the CDR3 is TGTGCCAGCAGCCCCTGGGGGGGGGACGCAGATACGCAGTATTTT.

This clonotype turned up a few times. A clone one base away is much larger, so this may be a read error. The CDR3 sequence is CASTRQNTGERFF. For the CDR3, the DNA is TGTGCCAGCACCAGACAGAACACCGGGGAGCGGTTTTTT. The chain links TRBV3-1 to TRBJ2-2; either TRBD1 or TRBD2 may supply D (5 bases each). Germline V gives CDR1 LGHDT, CDR2 YNNKEL (reference sequence). The CDR3 is made up of 13 amino acids. Together with reference TRBV3-1 and TRBJ2-2, the CDR3 gives the full variable domain: DTAVSQTPKYLVTQMGNDKSIKCEQNLGHDTMYWYKQDSKKFLKIMFSYNNKELIINETVPNRFSPKSPDKAHLNLHINSLELGDSAVYFCASTRQNTGERFFGEGSRLTVL.

Points on this clonotype: This may come from a read error, since a much larger clone is one base off. The DNA for the CDR3 is TGTGCCAGCAGCTTAGAGGGGATGGACCAAGAGACCCAGTACTTC. Its protein product is CASSLEGMDQETQYF. The V call is TRBV11-2, the J call TRBJ2-5; D ambiguous. In germline, CDR1 is SGHAT, CDR2 FQNNGV. V lost 0 bases, J lost 0 bases, and 8 bases lay in between. This CDR3 is built from 15 residues. Combining the CDR3 with reference TRBV11-2 and TRBJ2-5 gives the whole variable domain EAGVAQSPRYKIIEKRQSVAFWCNPISGHATLYWYQQILGQGPKLLIQFQNNGVVDDSQLPKDRFSAERLKGVDSTLKIQPAKLEDSAVYLCASSLEGMDQETQYFGPGTRLLVL.

Only one count was recorded for this clonotype. The chain combines TRBV28 with TRBJ1-3; 8 bases map to TRBD1. V lost 8 bases, J lost 4 bases, and 10 bases stayed unmatched. Germline lookup yields CDR1 MDHEN and CDR2 SYDVKM. CDR3 length: 15 residues. CDR3 in DNA: TGTGCCAGCTTGGGATCCAGGGGGCCAGGAAACACCATATATTTT. It encodes CASLGSRGPGNTIYF.

V and J are TRBV29-1 and TRBJ1-2, with 9 bases matching TRBD1. V lost 4 bases and J lost 4; bases outside the gene matches: 7. CDR1 and CDR2 (germline): SQVTM, ANQGSEA. The CDR3 is 14 residues long. This chain's CDR3 is CSVGDRERGYGYTF. In nucleotides, the CDR3 is TGCAGCGTTGGGGACAGGGAGAGGGGCTATGGCTACACCTTC.

This clonotype was seen at least ten times. A read error may explain this, as a much larger clone is one base away. The J gene is TRBJ2-5, the V gene TRBV7-2; D not resolved. CDR1 is SGHTA, CDR2 FQGNSA, per germline. The CDR3 spans 16 residues. Trimming removed 5 bases at V and 5 bases at J, with 21 bases between. The CDR3 sequence: CASSQSPLTKWETQYF. The DNA for the CDR3 is TGTGCCAGCAGCCAATCCCCATTAACTAAGTGGGAGACCCAGTACTTC.

The gene calls are TRBV30 and TRBJ1-5; 7 nucleotides line up with TRBD1. The CDR3 totals 13 residues. CDR1 is GTSNPN, CDR2 SVGIG, per germline (reference sequence). V gave up 8 bases and J gave up 7 bases; unmatched junction bases: 11. CDR3 in amino acids: CAGSYRGGQPQHF. The DNA for the CDR3 is TGTGCCGGTAGCTACAGGGGTGGACAGCCCCAGCATTTT.

This clonotype was found many times. The J gene is TRBJ1-2, the V gene TRBV7-2; D is undetermined. The CDR3 contains 12 residues. CDR1 SGHTA and CDR2 FQGNSA come from the germline V gene. The V and J ends lost 1 base and 7 bases respectively, with 7 bases between them. This CDR3 is CASSLEIGGYTF. CDR3 coding DNA: TGTGCCAGCAGCTTAGAGATCGGTGGCTACACCTTC.

This clonotype was detected ten times or more. J is TRBJ2-1 and V is TRBV7-2; no definite D call. This CDR3 contains 16 residues. Germline-derived CDR1 and CDR2 are SGHTA and FQGNSA. V gave up 1 base and J gave up 5 bases, with 15 bases separating them. CDR3 region: CASSLEVGRPHNEQFF. The CDR3 DNA reads as TGTGCCAGCAGCTTAGAGGTGGGCAGACCGCACAATGAGCAGTTCTTC.

This clonotype was seen ten or more times. The rearrangement joins TRBV24-1 to TRBJ1-2; a weak D match, TRBD1 (6 bases). Trimming took off 3 bases at V and 6 bases at J, with 16 bases between the two ends. Germline-derived CDR1 and CDR2 are KGHDR and SFDVKD. The CDR3 runs to 15 residues. The DNA of the CDR3 is TGTGCCACCAGTGATCCGACAGGCCAAGGCGATGGCTACACCTTC. This encodes CATSDPTGQGDGYTF.

This clonotype appeared many times. V is TRBV6-2 or TRBV6-3 and J is TRBJ2-1; a weak D match, TRBD2 (6 bases). Germline CDR1 MNHEY, CDR2 SVGEGT. V was clipped by 4 bases and J by 5 bases, with 12 bases between them. The CDR3 is 14 residues long. CDR3 coding DNA: TGTGCCAGCAGTTCGTCCGGGACTCACAATGAGCAGTTCTTC. This gives the protein CASSSSGTHNEQFF.

The chain combines TRBV6-2 or TRBV6-3 with TRBJ1-5; 9 bases agree with TRBD1. The CDR3 loop spans 15 amino acids. V shed 6 bases and J 2 bases; nucleotides not matched to a gene: 5. CDR1 is MNHEY and CDR2 is SVGEGT in the germline V gene. The CDR3 loop is CASRNRGQGNQPQHF. In DNA form, the CDR3 reads TGTGCCAGCAGGAACAGGGGGCAGGGCAATCAGCCCCAGCATTTT.

This clonotype was counted only a few times. The genes are TRBV11-2 and TRBJ2-2; D ambiguous. CDR3 length equals 15 residues. Germline CDR1 SGHAT, CDR2 FQNNGV. Deletions cut 0 bases from V and 6 bases from J, with 11 bases between. The CDR3 DNA sequence: TGTGCCAGCAGCTTAGACCCCGGCGCGGCCGGGGAGCTGTTTTTT. This codes for CASSLDPGAAGELFF.

V is TRBV7-9 and J is TRBJ1-6; D remains unclear. V shed 5 bases and J shed 0 bases, with 14 bases lying between them. Germline CDR1 is SEHNR and CDR2 is FQNEAQ (reference sequence). The CDR3 loop spans 17 amino acids. CDR3 coding DNA: TGTGCCAGCAGCCCCACCGGTCGGAGCTCCTATAATTCACCCCTCCACTTT. It yields the protein CASSPTGRSSYNSPLHF.

This clonotype was detected many times. The CDR3 spells CASSLNPEGKLFF. The CDR3, as DNA: TGTGCCAGCAGCTTGAACCCTGAGGGAAAACTGTTTTTT. V gene TRBV7-2 combines with J gene TRBJ1-4, with D uncertain. The germline CDR1 and CDR2 sequences are SGHTA and FQGNSA. The V and J ends lost 3 bases and 10 bases respectively, with 12 bases between them. The CDR3 covers 13 residues. The variable domain in full, with the rest retrieved from reference TRBV7-2 and TRBJ1-4, is GAGVSQSPSNKVTEKGKDVELRCDPISGHTALYWYRQSLGQGLEFLIYFQGNSAPDKSGLPSDRFSAERTGGSVSTLTIQRTQQEDSAVYLCASSLNPEGKLFFGSGTQLSVL.

This clonotype was recorded at least ten times. V usage is TRBV9 and J usage is TRBJ2-7; D remains unclear. CDR1 is SGDLS and CDR2 is YYNGEE in the germline V gene. V shed 4 bases and J shed 2 bases, with 13 bases lying between them. CDR3 length equals 14 residues. The CDR3 nucleotides read TGTGCCAGCAGCCTTTCCAGTTCACCCTACGAGCAGTACTTC. It encodes CASSLSSSPYEQYF.

At least ten counts were recorded for this clonotype. The V gene is TRBV6-6, the J gene TRBJ2-1; weak D call: TRBD1 (5 bases). V lost 2 bases to trimming and J lost 6 bases, with 8 bases between them. The CDR3 consists of 13 residues. Germline V gives CDR1 MNHNY, CDR2 SVGAGI (reference sequence). The CDR3 DNA follows: TGTGCCAGCAGTTACGCGACAGTCAATGAGCAGTTCTTC. This codes for CASSYATVNEQFF.

The chain combines TRBV20-1 with TRBJ2-5, with TRBD2 identical over 8 bases. V lost 0 bases to trimming and J lost 7 bases; unmatched junction nucleotides: 13. The CDR3 contains 16 residues. Germline V CDR1 and CDR2: DFQATT, SNEGSKA (reference sequence). CDR3 sequence (DNA): TGCAGTGCTAGAGATCGATCGGGACTAGAGTATGCGACCCAGTACTTC. It codes for CSARDRSGLEYATQYF.

To note about this clonotype: A clone one base away is much larger, so this may be a read error. The chain employs TRBV24-1 and TRBJ1-2; D unresolved. Germline CDR1 reads KGHDR; CDR2 reads SFDVKD. This CDR3 has 14 residues. The CDR3 region is CATSEVGQNCGYTF. The DNA of the CDR3 is TGTGCCACCAGTGAAGTAGGGCAGAACTGTGGCTACACCTTC.

The chain joins TRBV7-2 to TRBJ2-3, with 10 positions matching TRBD2. The CDR3 sequence is 16 residues long. The germline V gene encodes CDR1 SGHTA and CDR2 FQGNSA. Germline trimming cut 6 bases from V and 8 bases from J; bases unmatched to any gene: 14. The CDR3 sequence is CASSQLAGMLSGTQYF. The CDR3 DNA reads TGTGCCAGCAGTCAACTAGCGGGGATGCTATCGGGTACGCAGTATTTT.

The chain has TRBV7-9 and TRBJ1-1; the D is unclear. Deletions cut 1 base from V and 9 bases from J, with 6 bases between. The germline V gene encodes CDR1 SEHNR and CDR2 FQNEAQ (reference sequence). The CDR3 length is 11 residues. The CDR3 bases are TGTGCCAGCAGCTTAGACACACAAGCTTTCTTT. As protein: CASSLDTQAFF.